What follows describes a single T cell receptor (beta chain). As yet, its antigen is unknown. This specimen belongs to a study of CD4 T cells in relation to SARS-CoV-2 and coronaviruses. The unexposed donors gave CD4+ T cells in 2011-2018, prior to COVID-19. After about 10 days of culture, CD4+ T cells were isolated. Each well had approximately 2 million PBMCs in approximately 5.2% human AB serum with IL-2. Assay used: immunoSEQ multiplex PCR; TCRdb lists only in-frame clones, some missing. The sample has about 26,000 clones; roughly 82% are singletons. V lost 6 bases, J lost 5 bases, and 19 bases lay in between. Germline CDR1 and CDR2: MNHEY and SVGEGT. The CDR3 loop spans 15 amino acids.

The chain joins TRBV6-2 or TRBV6-3 to TRBJ2-5, with D perhaps matching TRBD2 (6 bases). What was sequenced was CD4+ T cells from PBMCs, cultured in vitro. The source of this sequence is a human donor in good health. The CDR3 reads CASSDGTVGGETQYF. CDR3 DNA sequence: TGTGCCAGCAGCGACGGGACTGTCGGTGGGGAGACCCAGTACTTC.